This is a list of T cell receptor beta chains from one sample in a study of shared clonotypes between healthy human individuals. Assay used: immunoSEQ multiplex PCR; TCRdb lists only in-frame clones, some missing. Here the sample spans under 2.5 million clones, 80% to 95% being singletons. Material for sequencing was naive CD4+ T cells from PBMCs. Receptors were obtained from a man aged 18 to 29 in good health. Some clones in this sample may be carry-over from other donors' samples. The CDR3 runs from the conserved cysteine through the conserved F or W. D genes are given only for firm matches. Size tells how often a clone was seen (once, few, many) or the class of an expanded clone, and some rows leave it out.

v_gene	j_gene	d_gene	abundance	CDR3nt	CDR3aa
TRBV5-6	TRBJ2-7	-	-	TGTGCCAGCAGCTTGGGCCCAGGGGGGTCCTACGAGCAGTACTTC	CASSLGPGGSYEQYF
TRBV28	TRBJ2-7	-	-	TGTGCCAGCAGTTTCTCGGGGCGGATATCCTACGAGCAGTACTTC	CASSFSGRISYEQYF
TRBV9	TRBJ1-3	-	-	TGTGCCAGCAGCCCAGGCGTGGCCTCTGGAAACACCATATATTTT	CASSPGVASGNTIYF
TRBV4-1	TRBJ1-1	-	once	TGCGCCAGCAGCCAAGTCCGGACGGTCATGAACACTGAAGCTTTCTTT	CASSQVRTVMNTEAFF
TRBV20-1	TRBJ2-3	-	-	TGCAGTGCTAGGGCCAGCGATACGCAGTATTTT	CSARASDTQYF
TRBV5-1	TRBJ2-3	-	-	TGCGCCAGCAGCTTGGACGGACGGGGCACAGATACGCAGTATTTT	CASSLDGRGTDTQYF
TRBV6-5	TRBJ2-7	TRBD2	-	TGTGCCAGCAGTTCTCTAGCGGGAGGCTCCTACGAGCAGTACTTC	CASSSLAGGSYEQYF
TRBV6-5	TRBJ1-1	-	-	TGTGCCAGCACATCTACAGTAGAGATCGGGACTGAAGCTTTCTTT	CASTSTVEIGTEAFF
TRBV5-8	TRBJ2-3	TRBD2	-	TGTGCCAGCAGCTTGGCCAGGAGTAGCGGGATAGCGAAAGATACGCAGTATTTT	CASSLARSSGIAKDTQYF
TRBV21-1	TRBJ2-5	-	-	TGTGCCAGCAACGTAGGTGAAGAAGAGACCCAGTACTTC	CASNVGEEETQYF
TRBV25-1	TRBJ2-1	-	once	TGTGCCAGCGGCCCCCACAGGGCCGGTGAGCAGTTCTTC	CASGPHRAGEQFF
TRBV5-6	TRBJ2-5	-	-	TGTGCCAGCAGCTTGGTTGACAGCAAGAGGACCCAGTACTTC	CASSLVDSKRTQYF
TRBV10-3	TRBJ2-3	TRBD1	-	TGTGCCATCAAAGAACAGGGGGTATATTCAGATACGCAGTATTTT	CAIKEQGVYSDTQYF
TRBV6-5	TRBJ1-5	-	few	TGTGCCAGCAGTTACTTCAGGGGTGGTGAGCCCCAGCATTTT	CASSYFRGGEPQHF
TRBV9	TRBJ2-1	-	once	TGTGCCAGCAGCGTAGAGGCAGGGTCCTACAATGAGCAGTTCTTC	CASSVEAGSYNEQFF
TRBV28	TRBJ1-2	-	few	TGTGCCAGCAGTTTATTCGCAGGGAATGGCTACACCTTC	CASSLFAGNGYTF
TRBV28	TRBJ1-5	TRBD1	-	TGTGCCAGCTTAAACCAGGGGGCGCGGAATCAGCCCCAGCATTTT	CASLNQGARNQPQHF
TRBV25-1	TRBJ1-4	-	once	TGTGCCAGCAGTGGTAATAATGAAAAACTGTTTTTT	CASSGNNEKLFF
TRBV5-1	TRBJ2-2	TRBD2	once	TGCGCCAGCAGCTTTTTACGGGAGGTTTCCACCGGGGAGCTGTTTTTT	CASSFLREVSTGELFF
TRBV28	TRBJ2-7	-	-	TGTGCCAGCAGAAACCGGGGAACAGCGACCTACGAGCAGTACTTC	CASRNRGTATYEQYF
TRBV28	TRBJ1-1	-	-	TGTGCCAGCAGTGTGGGTCAGGGCGTTGAAGCTTTCTTT	CASSVGQGVEAFF
TRBV6-5	TRBJ2-5	TRBD1	-	TGTGCCAGCAGTTACCGGGGACAGGGGGAGACCCAGTACTTC	CASSYRGQGETQYF
TRBV7-2	TRBJ2-5	-	-	TGTGCCAGCAGCTTGGCCGCCCAAGAGACCCAGTACTTC	CASSLAAQETQYF
TRBV6-5	TRBJ2-7	-	-	TGTGCCAGCAGTTACTCGACCCCGGGATTTGGCTACGAGCAGTACTTC	CASSYSTPGFGYEQYF
TRBV27	TRBJ2-5	TRBD1	-	TGTGCCAGCAGTTCGCTACCGGGACAGCAAGAGACCCAGTACTTC	CASSSLPGQQETQYF
TRBV18	TRBJ1-1	-	-	TGTGCCAGCTCACCACCGTCCAGGGCGAACACTGAAGCTTTCTTT	CASSPPSRANTEAFF
TRBV5-1	TRBJ1-1	TRBD1	-	TGCGCCAGCAGCGTGGGACAGGGCGGTGAAGCTTTCTTT	CASSVGQGGEAFF
TRBV6-6	TRBJ1-4	-	once	TGTGCCAGCAGTTACCCTAAAGGGCGTAATGAAAAACTGTTTTTT	CASSYPKGRNEKLFF
TRBV28	TRBJ2-7	TRBD1	once	TGTGCCAGCAGTTTACACCCGGGACAGGGGGCTTACGAGCAGTACTTC	CASSLHPGQGAYEQYF
TRBV25-1	TRBJ2-1	-	-	TGTGCCAGCAGTGGAACCGGGACATTTGTGGGGTACGATGAGCAGTTCTTC	CASSGTGTFVGYDEQFF
TRBV6-5	TRBJ1-1	-	-	TGTGCCAGCAGTTACTCTTCGGCGGGGCAGAACACTGAAGCTTTCTTT	CASSYSSAGQNTEAFF
TRBV27	TRBJ1-5	-	once	TGTGCCAGCAGTTTAAACACGGGGAATCAGCCCCAGCATTTT	CASSLNTGNQPQHF
TRBV18	TRBJ2-3	-	-	TGTGCCAGCTCACAGGACAGATCTAGCACAGATACGCAGTATTTT	CASSQDRSSTDTQYF
TRBV28	TRBJ2-1	TRBD2	-	TGTGCCAGCAGCCCTAGCGGGAGGTACAATGAGCAGTTCTTC	CASSPSGRYNEQFF
TRBV28	TRBJ2-7	TRBD1	-	TGTGCCAGCAGTCTGACAGGGGAACCGTACGAGCAGTACTTC	CASSLTGEPYEQYF
TRBV19	TRBJ2-2	-	-	TGTGCCAGTAGCGCCGGGGTTGGGTATGCCACCGGGGAGCTGTTTTTT	CASSAGVGYATGELFF
TRBV7-3	TRBJ1-2	-	-	TGTGCCAGCAGCCCTGCGGCCAACTATGGCTACACCTTC	CASSPAANYGYTF
TRBV5-6	TRBJ1-5	-	-	TGTGCCAGCACCTCTTTTAGGCAGGGTAATCAGCCCCAGCATTTT	CASTSFRQGNQPQHF
TRBV11-2	TRBJ2-1	-	-	TGTGCCAGCAGCCTATGGACAACCCAGCGGTACAATGAGCAGTTCTTC	CASSLWTTQRYNEQFF
TRBV7-2	TRBJ1-4	-	-	TGTGCCAGCAGCCTGATAACCCGGAATTATCAACTGTTTTTT	CASSLITRNYQLFF
TRBV19	TRBJ1-1	-	few	TGTGCCAGTAATCAGAGGGGGAGAAACACTGAAGCTTTCTTT	CASNQRGRNTEAFF
TRBV7-9	TRBJ2-3	-	-	TGTGCCAGCAGCTCAGCGGGCTCCGCGGGTACGCAGTATTTT	CASSSAGSAGTQYF
TRBV5-1	TRBJ1-1	-	-	TGCGCCAGCAGCCCCGGGCCGCCGAACACTGAAGCTTTCTTT	CASSPGPPNTEAFF
TRBV6-1	TRBJ2-2	TRBD1	-	TGTGCCAGCAGTAAACAGGGGCGGAACACCGGGGAGCTGTTTTTT	CASSKQGRNTGELFF
TRBV19	TRBJ2-3	-	-	TGTGCCAGTAACCGGGACGCAGGAGGGACAGATACGCAGTATTTT	CASNRDAGGTDTQYF
TRBV10-3	TRBJ2-1	TRBD2	-	TGTGCCATCAGCCCGAGGGGTAGCGGGGTCTCCTACAATGAGCAGTTCTTC	CAISPRGSGVSYNEQFF
TRBV30	TRBJ1-2	-	-	TGTGCCTGGAACCCCGATACAGGAGTGGGTGGCTACACCTTC	CAWNPDTGVGGYTF
TRBV27	TRBJ2-7	-	-	TGTGCCAGCAGTTTATGGGCAGGGGTTAACTCCGAGCAGTACTTC	CASSLWAGVNSEQYF
TRBV6-1	TRBJ1-2	-	-	TGTGCCAGCAGTCCTAAGGCGGCTCTGGTGGGCGGCTACACCTTC	CASSPKAALVGGYTF
TRBV28	TRBJ1-2	-	-	TGTGCCAGCAGTTTAAGCAGATATGGCTACACCTTC	CASSLSRYGYTF
TRBV10-3	TRBJ1-2	TRBD1	-	TGTGCCATCAAGGTTGGGACAGGGGACTATGGTTACACCTTC	CAIKVGTGDYGYTF
TRBV18	TRBJ1-2	-	-	TGTGCCAGCTCACCATCGGGACCAAGCGATAACTATGGCTACACCTTC	CASSPSGPSDNYGYTF
TRBV6-1	TRBJ2-7	TRBD2	-	TGTGCCAGCAGTGAAGTTAACCCGGGACTAGCGTCGCAGTACTTC	CASSEVNPGLASQYF
TRBV5-6	TRBJ2-5	TRBD2	once	TGTGCCAGCAGCTTCCTAGCGGGAACCTCCGGGGAGACCCAGTACTTC	CASSFLAGTSGETQYF
TRBV5-1	TRBJ1-2	TRBD1	once	TGCGCCAGCAGCCCCGGGACAGGCTCCCGGGGGGTCTACACCTTC	CASSPGTGSRGVYTF
TRBV10-1	TRBJ1-5	-	-	TGCGCCAGCAGCGAGACAGTTAGCAATCAGCCCCAGCATTTT	CASSETVSNQPQHF
TRBV28	TRBJ2-2	TRBD2	-	TGTGCCAGCAGTTTTTTAGCGGGAGTCGCGAACACCGGGGAGCTGTTTTTT	CASSFLAGVANTGELFF
TRBV7-9	TRBJ1-2	TRBD1	-	TGTGCCAGCAGCCCTAGAGGGGGCGCGGCCTATGGCTACACCTTC	CASSPRGGAAYGYTF
TRBV27	TRBJ2-7	-	-	TGTGCCAGCAGTTTAAGGTCCGGGGAGCAGTACTTC	CASSLRSGEQYF
TRBV6-5	TRBJ2-7	-	-	TGTGCCAGCAGTACGGGATCTCTAGGCGAGCAGTACTTC	CASSTGSLGEQYF